Following are 13 T cell receptor beta chains from one sample sequenced in a study of T-cell reconstitution after alpha-beta-depleted transplantation in children (dated by TCRdb to about 2016). The library was generated by PCR. The reads were generated on an Illumina HiSeq 2500. To normalize quantification of the TCRbeta repertoire, the TCR libraries were built with molecular barcoding that relied on unique molecular identifiers. TCRdb passed the public sequencing reads through fastp at Q25 and MiXCR, retaining productive beta sequences. Each entry is one CDR3 protein sequence, shown with its most common DNA and genes. This sample is represented by approximately 400,000 distinct CDR3 sequences; approximately 10% of them were singletons. Roughly 5% of the sample goes to the ten largest clones. The sample was PBMCs from the stem cell graft donor, taken from the stem cell graft. The receptors originated from a human donor who donated a stem cell graft to a child with acute myeloid leukemia.

This clonotype appeared a few times. This chain uses TRBV7-9 with TRBJ2-1; D might be TRBD1 (5 bases). The CDR3 length is 10 residues. Trimming removed 7 bases from V and 13 bases from J, with 11 bases in between. The germline V gene encodes CDR1 SEHNR and CDR2 FQNEAQ (reference sequence). The CDR3 DNA reads as TGTGCCAGCAAGTCAGGGATTCAGTTCTTC. Encoded protein: CASKSGIQFF.

This clonotype has more than one count but fewer than ten. The V and J genes are TRBV7-2 and TRBJ1-6; D remains unclear. This CDR3 spans 13 amino acids. V lost 3 bases to trimming and J lost 8 bases, with 8 bases between them. The germline V gene encodes CDR1 SGHTA and CDR2 FQGNSA. CDR3 amino acids: CASSFFFDSPLHF. The CDR3 nucleotides are TGTGCCAGCAGCTTTTTTTTTGATTCACCCCTCCACTTT.

This clonotype has a count of ten or more. V is TRBV12-3 or TRBV12-4 and J is TRBJ2-3; a possible D gene is TRBD2 (6 bases). V was cut by 7 bases and J by 5 bases, with 10 bases left in between. There are 12 residues in the CDR3. The CDR3 here is CASTPTRDTQYF. The CDR3, as DNA: TGTGCCAGCACTCCGACTAGAGATACGCAGTATTTT.

The rearrangement joins TRBV12-3 or TRBV12-4 to TRBJ1-6; 7 bases agree with TRBD1. This CDR3 contains 13 residues. Losses at the gene ends were 6 bases for V and 10 bases for J; bases not matched to a gene: 6. CDR3 region: CASRWTGNSPLHF. DNA of the CDR3: TGTGCCAGCAGGTGGACAGGCAACTCACCCCTCCACTTT.

This clonotype showed up just a few times. The chain has TRBV20-1 and TRBJ1-1; D is ambiguous. V was clipped by 6 bases and J by 6 bases, with 11 bases between them. The CDR3 length is 11 residues. Germline CDR1 is DFQATT and CDR2 is SNEGSKA (reference sequence). The DNA for the CDR3 is TGCAGTGCCATAAGGGCCGCTGAAGCTTTCTTT. It yields the protein CSAIRAAEAFF.

The J gene is TRBJ2-7, the V gene TRBV7-3, with TRBD1 matching over 7 bases. J lost 0 bases, V lost 6 bases, and 5 bases had no gene match. CDR3 length: 14 residues. Per germline, CDR1 SGHTA and CDR2 FQGTGA. The CDR3 nucleotides read TGTGCCAGCAGACAAAGGGACAGCTCCTACGAGCAGTACGTC. It encodes CASRQRDSSYEQYV.

The chain couples TRBV19 to TRBJ2-1; TRBD2 matches at 12 bases. Germline V gives CDR1 LNHDA, CDR2 SQIVND (reference sequence). Unmatched junction bases numbered 3, after V lost 0 bases and J lost 9 bases. This CDR3 comprises 15 residues. The CDR3 DNA sequence: TGTGCCAGTAGTATAGAACTAGCGGGAGGAGGTGAGCAGTTCTTC. Translated: CASSIELAGGGEQFF.

The chain is built from TRBV24-1 and TRBJ1-5; D gene ambiguous. CDR3 length: 14 amino acids. Between the trimmed V and J ends, which lost 2 bases and 4 bases, there was a span of 8 bases. CDR1 KGHDR and CDR2 SFDVKD come from the germline V gene. The CDR3 reads CATSDSGMNQPQHF. The CDR3 DNA reads TGTGCCACCAGTGATTCCGGCATGAATCAGCCCCAGCATTTT.

The chain has TRBV9 and TRBJ1-3; possibly TRBD1 for D (5 bases). This CDR3 contains 14 residues. Trimming took 9 bases from V and 1 from J, leaving 14 bases between them. The germline CDR1 and CDR2 sequences are SGDLS and YYNGEE. CDR3 residues: CATDPGGSGNTIYF. CDR3 in DNA: TGTGCCACCGACCCTGGGGGGTCTGGAAACACCATATATTTT.

The chain combines TRBV29-1 with TRBJ2-7; no reliable D call. V was clipped by 2 bases and J by 3 bases, with 8 bases between them. CDR3 length: 12 amino acids. CDR1 and CDR2 (germline): SQVTM, ANQGSEA. The DNA for the CDR3 is TGCAGCGTTGAAATCGGAGACTACGAGCAGTACTTC. It translates to CSVEIGDYEQYF.

The chain carries TRBV29-1 and TRBJ2-7; TRBD2 might be the D (6 bases). From germline, CDR1 is SQVTM and CDR2 ANQGSEA. The length of the CDR3 is 12 residues. Trimming removed 7 bases at V and 3 bases at J, with 13 bases between. The CDR3 loop reads CSGWGVDYEQYF. CDR3 sequence (DNA): TGCAGCGGGTGGGGGGTCGACTACGAGCAGTACTTC.

This clonotype was found a few times. The chain links TRBV5-1 to TRBJ1-2; D uncertain. V was trimmed by 1 base and J by 2 bases, leaving 9 bases between them. The CDR3 totals 14 residues. Germline V gives CDR1 SGHRS, CDR2 YFSETQ. CDR3 coding DNA: TGCGCCAGCAGCTTGAGGGCCAGCAACTATGGCTACACCTTC. Protein: CASSLRASNYGYTF.

The sample holds many counts of this clonotype. The V and J genes are TRBV29-1 and TRBJ2-3; tentative D call: TRBD2 (5 bases). CDR3 length equals 14 residues. The germline V gene has CDR1 SQVTM and CDR2 ANQGSEA. The germline V and J ends were trimmed by 1 base and 5 bases, with 13 bases remaining between them. CDR3 protein: CSVEGTRAGDTQYF. The CDR3 nucleotides read TGCAGCGTTGAAGGTACGAGGGCGGGAGATACGCAGTATTTT.